The rows below give T cell receptor beta chains drawn from one sample of a study of blood T cell repertoires in COVID-19. The data were produced by immunoSEQ multiplex PCR, yet TCRdb's version contains in-frame clones alone and is incomplete. The repertoire holds about 210,000 clones, about 86% seen once, with approximately 7.4% in the top ten. The sequenced material came from peripheral blood. The origin of the receptors is a woman between 45 and 65 years old with acute or convalescent COVID-19. CDR3s include the opening cysteine and the closing phenylalanine or tryptophan. A D gene is named only where the DNA matches it firmly. Size values are once, few and many counts, or a class for expanded clones, and some rows have none.

abundance: -; d_gene: -; j_gene: TRBJ2-3; v_gene: TRBV28; CDR3nt: TGTGCCAGCAGTTCGGGGGAAACCCCAGATACGCAGTATTTT; CDR3aa: CASSSGETPDTQYF
abundance: -; d_gene: -; j_gene: TRBJ2-1; v_gene: TRBV7-9; CDR3nt: TGTGCCAGCAGCTTGGGGGAGGCTTACAATGAGCAGTTCTTC; CDR3aa: CASSLGEAYNEQFF
abundance: -; d_gene: TRBD2; j_gene: TRBJ2-4; v_gene: TRBV5-6; CDR3nt: TGTGCCAGCAGCCCGCCGCTAGCGGGAGGGTGGGACATTCAGTACTTC; CDR3aa: CASSPPLAGGWDIQYF
abundance: -; d_gene: TRBD2; j_gene: TRBJ2-5; v_gene: TRBV5-1; CDR3nt: TGCGCCAGCTCCCTGACTGCGGGAGGCGAGGGGACCCAGTACTTC; CDR3aa: CASSLTAGGEGTQYF
abundance: -; d_gene: TRBD2; j_gene: TRBJ2-1; v_gene: TRBV5-1; CDR3nt: TGCGCCAGCAGCGGGATAGCGGGAGGGTACAATGAGCAGTTCTTC; CDR3aa: CASSGIAGGYNEQFF
abundance: -; d_gene: TRBD2; j_gene: TRBJ2-1; v_gene: TRBV5-1; CDR3nt: TGCGCCAGCAGCCAACCGACTAGCCCTGGCTCCTACAATGAGCAGTTCTTC; CDR3aa: CASSQPTSPGSYNEQFF
abundance: few; d_gene: TRBD2; j_gene: TRBJ2-7; v_gene: TRBV28; CDR3nt: TGTGCCAGCAGTCCCGGGCTAGCGGGAGGTGAGCAGTACTTC; CDR3aa: CASSPGLAGGEQYF
abundance: -; d_gene: -; j_gene: TRBJ1-6; v_gene: TRBV6-5; CDR3nt: TGTGCCAGCAGTTTCGGAGGGGTCAATCCACCCCTCCACTTT; CDR3aa: CASSFGGVNPPLHF
abundance: -; d_gene: TRBD1; j_gene: TRBJ2-5; v_gene: TRBV9; CDR3nt: TGTGCCAGCAGCGTAAATGTCCGCGGGACAGGGGGCGAAGAGACCCAGTACTTC; CDR3aa: CASSVNVRGTGGEETQYF
abundance: -; d_gene: TRBD1; j_gene: TRBJ1-1; v_gene: TRBV28; CDR3nt: TGTGCCAGCAGTTTATTGACAGGGGGGACTGAAGCTTTCTTT; CDR3aa: CASSLLTGGTEAFF
abundance: -; d_gene: TRBD1; j_gene: TRBJ1-5; v_gene: TRBV19; CDR3nt: TGTGCCAGTAGTGCGATCCCCGGGACAGAAGACTTAAAGAGCAATCAGCCCCAGCATTTT; CDR3aa: CASSAIPGTEDLKSNQPQHF
abundance: -; d_gene: -; j_gene: TRBJ2-1; v_gene: TRBV10-3; CDR3nt: TGTGCCATCAGTGAGTCCACAGGGAGCTCCTACAATGAGCAGTTCTTC; CDR3aa: CAISESTGSSYNEQFF
abundance: -; d_gene: -; j_gene: TRBJ1-2; v_gene: TRBV6-5; CDR3nt: TGTGCCACCACGGCAGAACAGGGCTTAGCCTATGGCTACACCTTC; CDR3aa: CATTAEQGLAYGYTF
abundance: -; d_gene: TRBD2; j_gene: TRBJ2-7; v_gene: TRBV6-5; CDR3nt: TGTGCCAGCAGGATATTTAGCGGGCCTTCCTACGAGCAGTACTTC; CDR3aa: CASRIFSGPSYEQYF
abundance: -; d_gene: -; j_gene: TRBJ2-1; v_gene: TRBV18; CDR3nt: TGTGCCAGCTCACCGGGCGGGCCCAATGAGCAGTTCTTC; CDR3aa: CASSPGGPNEQFF
abundance: -; d_gene: TRBD2; j_gene: TRBJ2-7; v_gene: TRBV19; CDR3nt: TGTGCCAGTAGTATAGCCCCCGGACTAGCGGGGTACGAGCAGTACTTC; CDR3aa: CASSIAPGLAGYEQYF
abundance: few; d_gene: TRBD1; j_gene: TRBJ2-7; v_gene: TRBV5-1; CDR3nt: TGCGCCAGCAGGGAGGGGACAGGGGGCATCTACGAGCAGTACTTC; CDR3aa: CASREGTGGIYEQYF
abundance: -; d_gene: -; j_gene: TRBJ1-4; v_gene: TRBV3-1/TRBV3-2; CDR3nt: TGTGCCAGCAGCCAAGCTTTCCAGGGTGGGGAAAAACTGTTTTTT; CDR3aa: CASSQAFQGGEKLFF
abundance: -; d_gene: -; j_gene: TRBJ2-1; v_gene: TRBV10-3; CDR3nt: TGTGCCATCAGCGAGGGAGATGCGGGATCCAGTGAGCAGTTCTTC; CDR3aa: CAISEGDAGSSEQFF
abundance: -; d_gene: -; j_gene: TRBJ2-5; v_gene: TRBV7-6; CDR3nt: TGTGCCAGCAGCTCGCAAAGAGCTAACGAAGAGACCCAGTACTTC; CDR3aa: CASSSQRANEETQYF
abundance: -; d_gene: TRBD2; j_gene: TRBJ2-2; v_gene: TRBV19; CDR3nt: TGTGCCACCCGGACTAGCGAGAACACCGGGGAGCTGTTTTTT; CDR3aa: CATRTSENTGELFF
abundance: -; d_gene: TRBD2; j_gene: TRBJ2-7; v_gene: TRBV5-1; CDR3nt: TGCGCCAGCAGCTTGGCCGGGACTAGCGGATATACGGGGTCCTACGAGCAGTACTTC; CDR3aa: CASSLAGTSGYTGSYEQYF
abundance: -; d_gene: -; j_gene: TRBJ1-1; v_gene: TRBV27; CDR3nt: TGTGCCAGCGCTATCGGGGCAGGGAGGGCGAACACTGAAGCTTTCTTT; CDR3aa: CASAIGAGRANTEAFF
abundance: -; d_gene: -; j_gene: TRBJ2-5; v_gene: TRBV10-3; CDR3nt: TGTGCCATCAGGGATACAGGACCCCAAGAGACCCAGTACTTC; CDR3aa: CAIRDTGPQETQYF
abundance: -; d_gene: -; j_gene: TRBJ2-5; v_gene: TRBV7-2; CDR3nt: TGTGCCAGCAGCTTAGAGGGACACTTGTACCAGAAGACCCAGTACTTC; CDR3aa: CASSLEGHLYQKTQYF
abundance: -; d_gene: -; j_gene: TRBJ2-5; v_gene: TRBV30; CDR3nt: TGTGCCTGGAGTGCCGGACCAGGGCGGAAGACCCAGTACTTC; CDR3aa: CAWSAGPGRKTQYF
abundance: -; d_gene: TRBD2; j_gene: TRBJ2-6; v_gene: TRBV28; CDR3nt: TGTGCCAGCAGTTTAAACGGGAGGACCCTCTCTGGGGCCAACGTCCTGACTTTC; CDR3aa: CASSLNGRTLSGANVLTF
abundance: once; d_gene: TRBD2; j_gene: TRBJ2-2; v_gene: TRBV7-6; CDR3nt: TGTGCCAGCAGCTTGGTCCTAGCGGGAGTTGCCGGGGAGCTGTTTTTT; CDR3aa: CASSLVLAGVAGELFF
abundance: -; d_gene: TRBD2; j_gene: TRBJ2-3; v_gene: TRBV5-1; CDR3nt: TGCGCCAGCAGCTTGGACTCGGGACTAGTAGATTATACGCAGTATTTT; CDR3aa: CASSLDSGLVDYTQYF
abundance: -; d_gene: -; j_gene: TRBJ2-1; v_gene: TRBV6-5; CDR3nt: TGTGCCAGCAGTTACTCGAAGGAGGCCTACAATGAGCAGTTCTTC; CDR3aa: CASSYSKEAYNEQFF
abundance: once; d_gene: TRBD2; j_gene: TRBJ2-2; v_gene: TRBV10-3; CDR3nt: TGTGCCATCAGGATGACTAGCGGAGTGATGAACACCGGGGAGCTGTTTTTT; CDR3aa: CAIRMTSGVMNTGELFF
abundance: -; d_gene: -; j_gene: TRBJ2-1; v_gene: TRBV28; CDR3nt: TGTGCCAGCAGCTACACAGGGGGAGGGAAAACCTACAATGAGCAGTTCTTC; CDR3aa: CASSYTGGGKTYNEQFF
abundance: -; d_gene: TRBD1; j_gene: TRBJ2-4; v_gene: TRBV6-6; CDR3nt: TGTGCCAGCAGCCATTCCCCGGGACAGGGCCAAAACATTCAGTACTTC; CDR3aa: CASSHSPGQGQNIQYF
abundance: -; d_gene: -; j_gene: TRBJ1-1; v_gene: TRBV20-1; CDR3nt: TGCAGTGCTCCCTGGGGGGGGAAAGCTTTCTTT; CDR3aa: CSAPWGGKAFF
abundance: -; d_gene: TRBD1; j_gene: TRBJ2-1; v_gene: TRBV3-1/TRBV3-2; CDR3nt: TGTGCCAGCAGCCAAGAGGGACAGGTGGGCTCCTACAATGAGCAGTTCTTC; CDR3aa: CASSQEGQVGSYNEQFF
abundance: -; d_gene: TRBD2; j_gene: TRBJ2-1; v_gene: TRBV13; CDR3nt: TGTGCCAGCAGCACCCGACCGGGACTAGCACCGTACAATGAGCAGTTCTTC; CDR3aa: CASSTRPGLAPYNEQFF
abundance: -; d_gene: -; j_gene: TRBJ1-5; v_gene: TRBV5-1; CDR3nt: TGCGCCAGCAGACCAACACCTAGCAATCAGCCCCAGCATTTT; CDR3aa: CASRPTPSNQPQHF
abundance: -; d_gene: -; j_gene: TRBJ2-6; v_gene: TRBV7-3; CDR3nt: TGTGCCAGCAGCTTATTGGCCTTCTCTGGGGCCAACGTCCTGACTTTC; CDR3aa: CASSLLAFSGANVLTF
abundance: -; d_gene: -; j_gene: TRBJ1-3; v_gene: TRBV6-2/TRBV6-3; CDR3nt: TGTGCCAGCAGTTACTGGCAGATATTACCCCCTCTCTCTGGAAACACCATATATTTT; CDR3aa: CASSYWQILPPLSGNTIYF
abundance: -; d_gene: -; j_gene: TRBJ2-7; v_gene: TRBV10-2; CDR3nt: TGCGCCAGCAGTGAGTCAGGCGGTTTGAGAGGGGAGCAGTACTTC; CDR3aa: CASSESGGLRGEQYF
abundance: once; d_gene: TRBD1; j_gene: TRBJ2-7; v_gene: TRBV2; CDR3nt: TGTGCCAGCAGTGAAGGAGACAGGGCCCACGAGCAGTACTTC; CDR3aa: CASSEGDRAHEQYF
abundance: -; d_gene: TRBD2; j_gene: TRBJ2-1; v_gene: TRBV10-1; CDR3nt: TGCGCCAGCAGTTCGGGACTAGCGGGAGGAGGCGAGCAGTTCTTC; CDR3aa: CASSSGLAGGGEQFF
abundance: -; d_gene: -; j_gene: TRBJ2-5; v_gene: TRBV7-3; CDR3nt: TGTGCCAGCAGCTTAGGCCTTTCTCGGGAAGAGACCCAGTACTTC; CDR3aa: CASSLGLSREETQYF
abundance: -; d_gene: TRBD1; j_gene: TRBJ1-2; v_gene: TRBV28; CDR3nt: TGTGCCAGCAGCTCTAGACAGGGCTACGGCTACACCTTC; CDR3aa: CASSSRQGYGYTF
abundance: -; d_gene: TRBD2; j_gene: TRBJ2-5; v_gene: TRBV27; CDR3nt: TGTGCCAGCAGTTTACTGACTAGCGGTCAAGAGACCCAGTACTTC; CDR3aa: CASSLLTSGQETQYF
abundance: -; d_gene: -; j_gene: TRBJ1-1; v_gene: TRBV6-5; CDR3nt: TGTGCCAGCAGGGGCTCCATGAACACTGAAGCTTTCTTT; CDR3aa: CASRGSMNTEAFF
abundance: many; d_gene: -; j_gene: TRBJ1-3; v_gene: TRBV30; CDR3nt: TGTGCCTGGACCAACCAGGTCGGAAACACCATATATTTT; CDR3aa: CAWTNQVGNTIYF
abundance: -; d_gene: -; j_gene: TRBJ2-1; v_gene: TRBV12-5; CDR3nt: TGTGCTAGTGGTTTGGTACTCTCCCGAGGATCCAATGAGCAGTTCTTC; CDR3aa: CASGLVLSRGSNEQFF
abundance: few; d_gene: -; j_gene: TRBJ1-4; v_gene: TRBV6-2/TRBV6-3; CDR3nt: TGTGCCAGCAGCCACCAGGGTAATGAAAAACTGTTTTTT; CDR3aa: CASSHQGNEKLFF
abundance: -; d_gene: TRBD2; j_gene: TRBJ2-7; v_gene: TRBV27; CDR3nt: TGTGCCAGCAGCTACCTAGCGGGATCGTACGAGCAGTACTTC; CDR3aa: CASSYLAGSYEQYF